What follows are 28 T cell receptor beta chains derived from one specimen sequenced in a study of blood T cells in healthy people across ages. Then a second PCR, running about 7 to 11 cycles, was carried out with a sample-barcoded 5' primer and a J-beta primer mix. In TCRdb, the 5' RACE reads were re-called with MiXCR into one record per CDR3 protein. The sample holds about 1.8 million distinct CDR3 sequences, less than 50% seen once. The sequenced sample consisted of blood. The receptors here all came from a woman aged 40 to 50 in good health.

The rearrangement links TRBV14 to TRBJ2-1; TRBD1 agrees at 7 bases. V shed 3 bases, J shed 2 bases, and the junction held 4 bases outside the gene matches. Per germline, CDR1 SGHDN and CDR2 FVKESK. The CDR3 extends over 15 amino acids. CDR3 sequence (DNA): TGTGCCAGCAGCCAGACGACAGGGACCTACAATGAGCAGTTCTTC. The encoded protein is CASSQTTGTYNEQFF.

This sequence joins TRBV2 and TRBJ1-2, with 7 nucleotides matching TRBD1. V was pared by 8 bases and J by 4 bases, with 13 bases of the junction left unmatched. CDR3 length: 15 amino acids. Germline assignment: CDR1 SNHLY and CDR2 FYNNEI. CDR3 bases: TGTGCCAGCCGTAAAGGATCGGGACAGACCTATGGCTACACCTTC. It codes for CASRKGSGQTYGYTF.

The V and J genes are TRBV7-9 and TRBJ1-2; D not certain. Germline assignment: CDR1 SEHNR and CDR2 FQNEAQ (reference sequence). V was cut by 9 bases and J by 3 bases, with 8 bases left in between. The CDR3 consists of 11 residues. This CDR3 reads CASDKDYGYTF. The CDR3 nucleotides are TGTGCCAGTGACAAGGACTATGGCTACACCTTC. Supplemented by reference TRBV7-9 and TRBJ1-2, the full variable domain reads DTGVSQNPRHKITKRGQNVTFRCDPISEHNRLYWYRQTLGQGPEFLTYFQNEAQLEKSRLLSDRFSAERPKGSFSTLEIQRTEQGDSAMYLCASDKDYGYTFGSGTRLTVV.

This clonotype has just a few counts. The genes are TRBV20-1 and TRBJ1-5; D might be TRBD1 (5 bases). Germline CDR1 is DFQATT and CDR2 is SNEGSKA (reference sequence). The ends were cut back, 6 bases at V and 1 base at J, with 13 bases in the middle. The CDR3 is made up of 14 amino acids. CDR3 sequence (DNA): TGCAGTGCCCGGGACTCCTGGAGCAATCAGCCCCAGCATTTT. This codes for CSARDSWSNQPQHF.

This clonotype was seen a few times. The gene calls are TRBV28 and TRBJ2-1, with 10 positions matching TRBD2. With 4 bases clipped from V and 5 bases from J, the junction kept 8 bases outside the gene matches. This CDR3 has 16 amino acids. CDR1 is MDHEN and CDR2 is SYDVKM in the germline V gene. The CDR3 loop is CASSWAVAGGDNEQFF. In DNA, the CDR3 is TGTGCCAGCAGTTGGGCCGTAGCGGGGGGAGACAATGAGCAGTTCTTC.

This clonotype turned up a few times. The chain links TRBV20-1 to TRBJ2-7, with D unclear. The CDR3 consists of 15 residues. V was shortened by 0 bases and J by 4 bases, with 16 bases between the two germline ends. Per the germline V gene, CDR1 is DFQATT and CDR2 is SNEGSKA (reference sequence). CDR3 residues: CSARDDPRNRYEQYF. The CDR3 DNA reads TGCAGTGCTAGAGATGACCCCAGAAACCGTTACGAGCAGTACTTC.

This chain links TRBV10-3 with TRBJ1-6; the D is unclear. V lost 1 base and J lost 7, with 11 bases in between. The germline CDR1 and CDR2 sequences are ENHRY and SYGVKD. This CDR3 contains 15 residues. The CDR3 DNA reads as TGTGCCATCAGTGAGTTGGCAGGCTTAAATTCACCCCTCCACTTT. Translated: CAISELAGLNSPLHF.

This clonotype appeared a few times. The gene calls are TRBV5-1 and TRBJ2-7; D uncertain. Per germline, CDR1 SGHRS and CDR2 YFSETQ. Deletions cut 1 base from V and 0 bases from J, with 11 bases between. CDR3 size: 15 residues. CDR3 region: CASSLSRISSYEQYF. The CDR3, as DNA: TGCGCCAGCAGCTTGAGCAGGATTAGCTCCTACGAGCAGTACTTC. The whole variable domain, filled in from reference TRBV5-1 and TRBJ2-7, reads KAGVTQTPRYLIKTRGQQVTLSCSPISGHRSVSWYQQTPGQGLQFLFEYFSETQRNKGNFPGRFSGRQFSNSRSEMNVSTLELGDSALYLCASSLSRISSYEQYFGPGTRLTVT.

The CDR3 loop is CASSATGGGDYEQYF. The CDR3 DNA is TGCGCCAGCAGTGCCACGGGCGGGGGGGATTACGAGCAGTACTTC. The gene calls are TRBV10-1 and TRBJ2-7; 9 bases align to TRBD2. CDR1 is WNHNN and CDR2 is SYGVQD in the germline V gene (reference sequence). Trimming removed 4 bases from V and 4 bases from J; junction bases left unmatched: 8. The CDR3 is 15 residues long.

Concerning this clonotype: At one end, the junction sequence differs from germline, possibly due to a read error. CDR3 in amino acids: CSASLSPWGLDYQPQHF. The DNA for the CDR3 is TGCAGCGCTAGTCTCTCCCCCTGGGGACTGGATTATCAGCCCCAGCATTTT. This chain joins TRBV20-1 and TRBJ1-5, with D maybe TRBD1 (5 bases). The germline V gene encodes CDR1 DFQATT and CDR2 SNEGSKA (reference sequence). The CDR3 runs 17 residues.

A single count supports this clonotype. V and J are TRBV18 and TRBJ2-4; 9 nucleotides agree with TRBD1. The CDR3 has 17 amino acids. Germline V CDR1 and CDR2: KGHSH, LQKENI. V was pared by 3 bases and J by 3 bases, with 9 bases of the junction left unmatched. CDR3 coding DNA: TGTGCCAGCTCACCTAGGGGACAGGGAAATGTCAAAAACATTCAGTACTTC. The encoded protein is CASSPRGQGNVKNIQYF.

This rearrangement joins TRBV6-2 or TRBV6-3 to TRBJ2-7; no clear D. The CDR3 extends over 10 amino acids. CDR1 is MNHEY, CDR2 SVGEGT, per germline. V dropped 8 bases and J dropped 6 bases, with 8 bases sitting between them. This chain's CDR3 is CASSDGEQYF. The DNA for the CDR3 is TGTGCCAGCTCCGACGGCGAGCAGTACTTC.

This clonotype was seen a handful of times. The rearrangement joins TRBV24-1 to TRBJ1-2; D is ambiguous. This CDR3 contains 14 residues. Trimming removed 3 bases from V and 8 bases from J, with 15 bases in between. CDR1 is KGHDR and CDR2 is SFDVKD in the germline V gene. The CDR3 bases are TGTGCCACCAGTGATCCCGGGTCCCAAGTGGGCTACACCTTC. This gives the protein CATSDPGSQVGYTF.

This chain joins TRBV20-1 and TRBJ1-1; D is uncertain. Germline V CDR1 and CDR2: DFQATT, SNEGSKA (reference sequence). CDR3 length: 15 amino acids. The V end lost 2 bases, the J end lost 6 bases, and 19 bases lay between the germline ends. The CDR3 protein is CSARTLFGLLAEAFF. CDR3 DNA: TGCAGTGCTAGAACCCTATTCGGACTTCTGGCTGAAGCTTTCTTT.

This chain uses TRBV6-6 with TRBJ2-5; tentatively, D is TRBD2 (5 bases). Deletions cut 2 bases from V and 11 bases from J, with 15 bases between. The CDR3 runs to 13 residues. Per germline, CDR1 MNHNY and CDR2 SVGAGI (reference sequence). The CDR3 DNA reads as TGTGCCAGCAGTTACGGCCCCTACGGCGGGCAGTACTTC. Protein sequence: CASSYGPYGGQYF.

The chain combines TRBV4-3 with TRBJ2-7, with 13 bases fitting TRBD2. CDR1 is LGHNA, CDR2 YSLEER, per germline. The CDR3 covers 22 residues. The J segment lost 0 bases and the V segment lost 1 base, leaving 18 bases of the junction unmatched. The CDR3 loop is CASSQGGSHSGLAGSSSYEQYF. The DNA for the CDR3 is TGCGCCAGCAGCCAAGGTGGGTCCCATTCGGGACTAGCGGGGTCGAGCTCCTACGAGCAGTACTTC.

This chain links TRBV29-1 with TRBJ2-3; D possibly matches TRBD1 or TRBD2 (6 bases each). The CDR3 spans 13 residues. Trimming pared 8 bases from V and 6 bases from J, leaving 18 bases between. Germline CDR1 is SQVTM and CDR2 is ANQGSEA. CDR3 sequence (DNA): TGCAGCTTCATACGGGGGCCGGAGGATACGCAGTATTTT. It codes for CSFIRGPEDTQYF.

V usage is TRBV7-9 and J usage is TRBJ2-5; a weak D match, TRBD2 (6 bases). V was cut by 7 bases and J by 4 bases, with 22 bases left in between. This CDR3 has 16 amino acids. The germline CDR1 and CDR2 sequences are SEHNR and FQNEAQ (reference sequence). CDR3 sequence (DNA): TGTGCCAGCATCCTCCTTCAGGGAGGTGAGGGAGAGACCCAGTACTTC. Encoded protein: CASILLQGGEGETQYF.

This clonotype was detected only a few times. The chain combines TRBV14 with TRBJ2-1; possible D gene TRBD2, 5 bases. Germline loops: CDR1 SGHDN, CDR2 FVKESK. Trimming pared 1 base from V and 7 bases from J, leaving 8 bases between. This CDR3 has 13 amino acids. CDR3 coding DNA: TGTGCCAGCAGCCAAGGACTATGGAATGAGCAGTTCTTC. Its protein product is CASSQGLWNEQFF.

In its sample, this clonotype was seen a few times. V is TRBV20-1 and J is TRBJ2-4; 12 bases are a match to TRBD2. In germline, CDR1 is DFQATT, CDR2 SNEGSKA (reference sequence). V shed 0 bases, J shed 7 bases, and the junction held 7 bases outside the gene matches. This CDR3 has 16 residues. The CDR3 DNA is TGCAGTGCTAGAGACCCTCTAGCGGGGGGGCGTAACATTCAGTACTTC. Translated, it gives CSARDPLAGGRNIQYF.

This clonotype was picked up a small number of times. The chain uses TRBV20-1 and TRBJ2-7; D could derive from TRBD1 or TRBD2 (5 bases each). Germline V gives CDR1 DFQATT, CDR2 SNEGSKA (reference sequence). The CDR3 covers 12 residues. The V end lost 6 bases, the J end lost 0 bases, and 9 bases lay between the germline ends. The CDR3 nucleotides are TGCAGTGCCGGGGCCGACTCCTACGAGCAGTACTTC. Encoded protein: CSAGADSYEQYF.

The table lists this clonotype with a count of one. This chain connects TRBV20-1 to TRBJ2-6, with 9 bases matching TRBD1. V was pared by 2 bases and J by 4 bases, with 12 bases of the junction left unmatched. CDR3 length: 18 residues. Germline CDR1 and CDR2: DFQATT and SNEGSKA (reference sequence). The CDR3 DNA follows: TGCAGTGCTAGAATCCTTCCGGGACAGGGTTTAGGGGCCAACGTCCTGACTTTC. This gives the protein CSARILPGQGLGANVLTF.

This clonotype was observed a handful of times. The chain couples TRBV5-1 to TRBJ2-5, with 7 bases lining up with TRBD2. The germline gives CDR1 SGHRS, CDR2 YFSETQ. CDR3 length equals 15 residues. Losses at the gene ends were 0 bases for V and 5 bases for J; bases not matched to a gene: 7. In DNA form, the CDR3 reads TGCGCCAGCAGCTTGGAGCGGGGTTCGAGGGAGACCCAGTACTTC. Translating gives CASSLERGSRETQYF.

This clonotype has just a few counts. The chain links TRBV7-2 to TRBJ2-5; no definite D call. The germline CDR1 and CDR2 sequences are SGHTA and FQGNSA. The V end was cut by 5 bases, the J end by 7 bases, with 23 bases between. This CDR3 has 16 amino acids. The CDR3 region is CASSPRASHFERTQYF. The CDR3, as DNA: TGTGCCAGCAGCCCCCGGGCCTCCCATTTCGAGCGGACCCAGTACTTC.

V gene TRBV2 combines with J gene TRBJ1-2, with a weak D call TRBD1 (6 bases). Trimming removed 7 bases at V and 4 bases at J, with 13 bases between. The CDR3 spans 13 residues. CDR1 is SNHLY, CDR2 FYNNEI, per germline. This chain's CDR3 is CASMVGGGYGYTF. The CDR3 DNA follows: TGTGCCAGCATGGTCGGGGGCGGCTATGGCTACACCTTC.

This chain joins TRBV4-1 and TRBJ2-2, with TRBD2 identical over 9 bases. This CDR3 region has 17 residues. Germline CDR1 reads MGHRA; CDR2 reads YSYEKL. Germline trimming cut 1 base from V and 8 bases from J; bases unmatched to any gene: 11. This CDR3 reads CASSQVIGGGAGGELFF. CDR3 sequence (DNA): TGCGCCAGCAGCCAAGTTATCGGCGGGGGGGCCGGAGGGGAGCTGTTTTTT.

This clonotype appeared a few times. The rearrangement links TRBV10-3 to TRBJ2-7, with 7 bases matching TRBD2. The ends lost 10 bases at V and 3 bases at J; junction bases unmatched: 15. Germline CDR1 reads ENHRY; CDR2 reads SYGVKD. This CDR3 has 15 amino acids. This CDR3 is CATSNGRSAGYEQYF. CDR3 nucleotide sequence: TGTGCCACATCAAACGGGAGGAGTGCTGGCTACGAGCAGTACTTC.

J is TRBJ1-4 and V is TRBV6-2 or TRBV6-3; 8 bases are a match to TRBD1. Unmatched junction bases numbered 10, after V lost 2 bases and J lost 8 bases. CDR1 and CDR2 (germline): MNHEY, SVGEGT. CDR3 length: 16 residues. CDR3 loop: CASSYEAPGGMEKLFF. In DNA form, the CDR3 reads TGTGCCAGCAGTTACGAGGCGCCAGGGGGCATGGAAAAACTGTTTTTT.